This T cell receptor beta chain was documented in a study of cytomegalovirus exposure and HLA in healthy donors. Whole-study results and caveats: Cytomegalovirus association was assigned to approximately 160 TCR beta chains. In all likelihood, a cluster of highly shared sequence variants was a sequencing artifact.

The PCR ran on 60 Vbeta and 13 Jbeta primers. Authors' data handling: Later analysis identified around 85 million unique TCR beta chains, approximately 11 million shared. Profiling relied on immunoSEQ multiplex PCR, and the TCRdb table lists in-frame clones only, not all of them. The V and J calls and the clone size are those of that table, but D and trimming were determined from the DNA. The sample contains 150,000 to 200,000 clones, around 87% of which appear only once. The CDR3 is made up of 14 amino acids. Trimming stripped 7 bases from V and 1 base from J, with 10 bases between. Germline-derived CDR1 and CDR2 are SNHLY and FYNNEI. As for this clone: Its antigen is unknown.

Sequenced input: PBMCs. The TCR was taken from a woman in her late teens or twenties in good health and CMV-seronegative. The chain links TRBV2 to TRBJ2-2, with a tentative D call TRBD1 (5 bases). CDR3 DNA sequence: TGTGCCAGCACAGGGAAGGTGAACACCGGGGAGCTGTTTTTT. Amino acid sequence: CASTGKVNTGELFF. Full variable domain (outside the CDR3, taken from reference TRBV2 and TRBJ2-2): EPEVTQTPSHQVTQMGQEVILRCVPISNHLYFYWYRQILGQKVEFLVSFYNNEISEKSEIFDDQFSVERPDGSNFTLKIRSTKLEDSAMYFCASTGKVNTGELFFGEGSRLTVL.